Here is one T cell receptor (beta chain) with its context. What it recognizes is unknown. The CDR3 runs 15 residues. Losses at the gene ends were 4 bases for V and 4 bases for J; bases not matched to a gene: 9. In germline, CDR1 is MDHEN, CDR2 SYDVKM. Primed by a sample-barcoded 5' primer and a J-beta primer mix, a second PCR proceeded for about 6 to 11 cycles. The template-switch adaptor was a 5' adaptor with 12 random nucleotides. It tagged each cDNA molecule. TCRdb called the 5' RACE reads again in MiXCR, with one record for every CDR3 protein. Here the sample spans roughly 730,000 distinct CDR3 sequences, 56% being singletons. The data were obtained in a study of blood T cells in healthy people across ages. General observations from the study: Observed TCR beta diversity per million T cells went down as age went up. This fall followed a roughly linear course with age.

Each donor had ten milliliters of peripheral blood drawn. Total RNA extraction produced at least 6 micrograms (per sample) for the study. The material sequenced was blood. This receptor was identified in a man aged 40-50 years in good health. The V call is TRBV28, the J call TRBJ2-7, with TRBD1 matching over 8 bases. CDR3 residues: CASSSYADRGYEQYF. CDR3 DNA sequence: TGTGCCAGCAGTTCATATGCCGACAGGGGATACGAGCAGTACTTC.